This entry is about one TCR beta chain. The data are from a study of identical twins. Each CDR3 protein is one row after TCRdb ran MiXCR on the 5' RACE reads. The repertoire holds 540,000 or so distinct CDR3 sequences, with 20% to 25% as singletons. Trimming left V 8 bases short and J 6 bases short, with 17 bases between. The CDR3 is 14 amino acids. Germline loops: CDR1 MGHDK, CDR2 SYGVNS. This same sample was also part of a study on yellow fever vaccine responses in identical twins.

Sequenced material: CD4+ T cells sorted from blood. The chain has TRBV25-1 and TRBJ2-1; perhaps D is TRBD1 or TRBD2 (7 bases each). This TCR came from a woman younger than 30 in good health. The DNA for the CDR3 is TGTGCCAGCTGTCCGGGGGGACAGATCAATGAGCAGTTCTTC. Translation: CASCPGGQINEQFF.